The 25 T cell receptor beta chains reported below all come from one sample, sequenced in a study of cytomegalovirus exposure and HLA in healthy donors. Clones were read by immunoSEQ multiplex PCR, and TCRdb kept only the in-frame ones, dropping some. The sample has 250,000 to 300,000 clones, 85% to 90% seen once; the top ten hold 0.37%. The specimen sequenced was PBMCs. The receptors shown here come from a young woman in good health and CMV-seronegative.

The chain couples TRBV6-1 to TRBJ2-7; 9 bases align to TRBD1. With V trimmed by 8 bases and J by 4 bases, 3 bases remained unmatched. CDR1 is MNHNS and CDR2 is SASEGT in the germline V gene. The CDR3 is 12 amino acids. CDR3 in DNA: TGTGCCAGCCCGGGACAGGGTTACGAGCAGTACTTC. Translation: CASPGQGYEQYF.

V is TRBV6-5 and J is TRBJ2-5, with 11 bases that match TRBD2. CDR1 MNHEY and CDR2 SVGAGI come from the germline V gene. With V trimmed by 3 bases and J by 5 bases, 5 bases remained unmatched. The CDR3 length is 15 residues. CDR3 sequence: CASSYSGGAGETQYF. The CDR3 region has the DNA TGTGCCAGCAGTTATAGCGGGGGGGCAGGTGAGACCCAGTACTTC.

This chain joins TRBV18 and TRBJ1-4; 12 bases match TRBD1. CDR1 and CDR2 from the germline V gene are KGHSH and LQKENI. CDR3 length: 17 amino acids. Trimming cost V 5 bases and J 4 bases; bases outside gene matches: 8. The CDR3 reads CASSEPGQGALNEKLFF. The CDR3 coding sequence is TGTGCCAGCTCAGAACCGGGACAGGGGGCACTTAATGAAAAACTGTTTTTT. The whole variable domain, remainder taken from reference TRBV18 and TRBJ1-4, is NAGVMQNPRHLVRRRGQEARLRCSPMKGHSHVYWYRQLPEEGLKFMVYLQKENIIDESGMPKERFSAEFPKEGPSILRIQQVVRGDSAAYFCASSEPGQGALNEKLFFGSGTQLSVL.

The J gene is TRBJ1-5, the V gene TRBV7-9; D gene ambiguous. This CDR3 has 14 residues. Trimming stripped 0 bases from V and 2 bases from J, with 5 bases between. Germline V gives CDR1 SEHNR, CDR2 FQNEAQ (reference sequence). In DNA, the CDR3 is TGTGCCAGCAGCTTAGCGGGAGGCAATCAGCCCCAGCATTTT. Protein sequence: CASSLAGGNQPQHF.

The CDR3: CASSFYPPGTSGGEETQYF. Here the CDR3 DNA reads TGTGCCAGCAGTTTCTATCCCCCCGGGACTAGCGGGGGAGAAGAGACCCAGTACTTC. V gene TRBV27 combines with J gene TRBJ2-5, with 14 bases matching TRBD2. Trimming cost V 3 bases and J 3 bases; bases outside gene matches: 12. Germline V gene sequence: CDR1 MNHEY, CDR2 SMNVEV (reference sequence). The CDR3 is made up of 19 amino acids.

In the case of this clone: The same CDR3 can be traced to other DNA sequences in this sample. The chain couples TRBV5-1 to TRBJ2-3; 8 nucleotides agree with TRBD2. This CDR3 spans 15 amino acids. V gave up 0 bases and J gave up 3 bases; unmatched junction bases: 3. The germline V gene encodes CDR1 SGHRS and CDR2 YFSETQ. The CDR3 is CASSLASGGTDTQYF. DNA for the CDR3: TGCGCCAGCAGCTTGGCCAGCGGGGGTACAGATACGCAGTATTTT.

V usage is TRBV18 and J usage is TRBJ1-4; the match to TRBD1 covers 7 bases. V was clipped by 4 bases and J by 7 bases; unmatched bases: 18. The V gene's germline CDR1 is KGHSH and CDR2 LQKENI. The CDR3 sequence is 18 residues long. Written as DNA, the CDR3 is TGTGCCAGCTCACTTAACGTACCGACAGGGACCGGCAGTGAAAAACTGTTTTTT. This gives the protein CASSLNVPTGTGSEKLFF. Looking up the rest from reference TRBV18 and TRBJ1-4 gives the full variable domain: NAGVMQNPRHLVRRRGQEARLRCSPMKGHSHVYWYRQLPEEGLKFMVYLQKENIIDESGMPKERFSAEFPKEGPSILRIQQVVRGDSAAYFCASSLNVPTGTGSEKLFFGSGTQLSVL.

The V gene is TRBV5-1, the J gene TRBJ2-1; a possible D gene is TRBD2 (6 bases). The CDR3 contains 15 residues. V lost 1 base to trimming and J lost 2 bases, with 10 bases between them. From germline, CDR1 is SGHRS and CDR2 YFSETQ. The CDR3, as DNA: TGCGCCAGCAGCTTGTCGGGGGTTACCTACAATGAGCAGTTCTTC. Its protein is CASSLSGVTYNEQFF.

This rearrangement joins TRBV7-2 to TRBJ2-2, with TRBD1 matching over 8 bases. Germline CDR1 SGHTA, CDR2 FQGNSA. Trimming took 6 bases from V and 5 from J; bases not matched to a gene: 8. The CDR3 contains 15 residues. In DNA, the CDR3 is TGTGCCAGCAGTATCCAGGGGGCGTTGACCGGGGAGCTGTTTTTT. As protein: CASSIQGALTGELFF.

The table lists this clone with a few counts. The chain uses TRBV25-1 and TRBJ1-6, with 7 bases lining up with TRBD1. The V gene's germline CDR1 is MGHDK and CDR2 SYGVNS. V was pared by 11 bases and J by 5 bases, with 6 bases of the junction left unmatched. This CDR3 is 13 amino acids long. In nucleotides, the CDR3 is TGTGCCCGGGAGGGGGCGCATAATTCACCCCTCCACTTT. Residues: CAREGAHNSPLHF.

This clone was counted between two and nine times. In the same sample, other DNA sequences code for this CDR3. The chain links TRBV7-9 to TRBJ2-2, with TRBD2 identical over 7 bases. The CDR3 length is 16 residues. Germline assignment: CDR1 SEHNR and CDR2 FQNEAQ (reference sequence). V lost 10 bases, J lost 2 bases, and 13 bases stayed unmatched. The CDR3 sequence: CATLGRAGSNTGELFF. The CDR3 DNA reads TGTGCCACCCTAGGAAGAGCGGGGTCAAACACCGGGGAGCTGTTTTTT.

The CDR3 sequence: CASSVEPSGGASNEQFF. Written as DNA, the CDR3 is TGTGCCAGCAGCGTAGAGCCCAGCGGGGGGGCCAGTAATGAGCAGTTCTTC. The chain is built from TRBV9 and TRBJ2-1, with TRBD2 matching 10 bases. The germline CDR1 and CDR2 sequences are SGDLS and YYNGEE. V dropped 0 bases and J dropped 7; count of bases not matched to a gene: 10. The CDR3 sequence is 17 residues long.

This chain uses TRBV10-3 with TRBJ2-5; TRBD1 matches 11 bases. This CDR3 spans 15 amino acids. V was clipped by 3 bases and J by 1 base; unmatched bases: 1. Per the germline V gene, CDR1 is ENHRY and CDR2 is SYGVKD. The chain's CDR3 is CAISEGTGGQETQYF. CDR3 sequence (DNA): TGTGCCATCAGTGAAGGGACAGGGGGCCAAGAGACCCAGTACTTC.

The rearrangement links TRBV10-2 to TRBJ2-7; 7 bases fit TRBD2. The germline gives CDR1 WSHSY, CDR2 SAAADI. CDR3 size: 12 residues. V shed 8 bases, J shed 2 bases, and the junction held 3 bases outside the gene matches. DNA for the CDR3: TGCGCCAGCGGGGCGGGGGCCTACGAGCAGTACTTC. Amino acid sequence: CASGAGAYEQYF.

This chain's CDR3 is CASSIRVNTEAFF. CDR3 sequence (DNA): TGTGCCAGTAGTATCAGGGTGAACACTGAAGCTTTCTTT. The gene calls are TRBV19 and TRBJ1-1, with D perhaps TRBD1 (5 bases). Trimming pared 3 bases from V and 0 bases from J, leaving 5 bases between. The CDR3 runs to 13 residues. Germline V gene sequence: CDR1 LNHDA, CDR2 SQIVND (reference sequence).

A few counts support this clone. This CDR3 is also generated by other DNA sequences in the sample. The chain uses TRBV28 and TRBJ1-5; TRBD1 agrees at 9 bases. V lost 2 bases to trimming and J lost 5 bases; unmatched junction nucleotides: 1. Germline loops: CDR1 MDHEN, CDR2 SYDVKM. This CDR3 contains 14 residues. Here the CDR3 reads CASSLGQGYQPQHF. The CDR3 region has the DNA TGTGCCAGCAGTTTAGGACAGGGGTATCAGCCCCAGCATTTT. The whole variable domain, filled in from reference TRBV28 and TRBJ1-5, reads DVKVTQSSRYLVKRTGEKVFLECVQDMDHENMFWYRQDPGLGLRLIYFSYDVKMKEKGDIPEGYSVSREKKERFSLILESASTNQTSMYLCASSLGQGYQPQHFGDGTRLSIL.

V usage is TRBV2 and J usage is TRBJ2-7, with D perhaps TRBD1 (5 bases). V was pared by 2 bases and J by 3 bases, with 11 bases between. Germline-derived CDR1 and CDR2 are SNHLY and FYNNEI. The CDR3 length is 14 residues. The CDR3 protein is CASSESPGIYEQYF. In DNA, the CDR3 is TGTGCCAGCAGTGAAAGTCCAGGGATCTACGAGCAGTACTTC. Filled out from reference TRBV2 and TRBJ2-7, the complete variable domain reads EPEVTQTPSHQVTQMGQEVILRCVPISNHLYFYWYRQILGQKVEFLVSFYNNEISEKSEIFDDQFSVERPDGSNFTLKIRSTKLEDSAMYFCASSESPGIYEQYFGPGTRLTVT.

The V gene is TRBV18, the J gene TRBJ2-1, with TRBD2 matching over 10 bases. V was pared by 0 bases and J by 4 bases, with 3 bases of the junction left unmatched. Germline-derived CDR1 and CDR2 are KGHSH and LQKENI. The length of the CDR3 is 16 residues. The CDR3 loop is CASSPPERGGYNEQFF. In nucleotides, the CDR3 is TGTGCCAGCTCACCACCGGAGCGGGGGGGGTACAATGAGCAGTTCTTC.

The genes are TRBV27 and TRBJ2-7; maybe TRBD2 (5 bases). V lost 6 bases, J lost 6 bases, and 18 bases lay in between. Germline V CDR1 and CDR2: MNHEY, SMNVEV (reference sequence). The CDR3 has 14 residues. The CDR3: CASSAPSLVREQYF. CDR3 DNA sequence: TGTGCCAGCAGCGCCCCCTCACTAGTACGCGAGCAGTACTTC.

This chain links TRBV2 with TRBJ1-1, with a tentative D call TRBD1 (5 bases). CDR3 length: 15 residues. Germline loops: CDR1 SNHLY, CDR2 FYNNEI. V was clipped by 2 bases and J by 1 base, with 11 bases between them. The CDR3 is CASSEMGGRNTEAFF. The CDR3 region has the DNA TGTGCCAGCAGTGAAATGGGGGGAAGGAACACTGAAGCTTTCTTT.

The rearrangement joins TRBV19 to TRBJ2-3; a weak D match, TRBD1 (6 bases). The V gene's germline CDR1 is LNHDA and CDR2 SQIVND (reference sequence). The V gene lost 9 bases and the J gene lost 2 bases, with 15 bases spanning the gap. CDR3 length: 14 amino acids. The CDR3: CASTPGHLTDTQYF. Written as DNA, the CDR3 is TGTGCCAGCACGCCGGGACATCTCACAGATACGCAGTATTTT.

The chain links TRBV6-1 to TRBJ1-2; D is undetermined. Trimming took 5 bases from V and 2 from J, leaving 3 bases between them. Germline CDR1 is MNHNS and CDR2 is SASEGT. The length of the CDR3 is 11 residues. DNA for the CDR3: TGTGCCAGCAGTTCAAACTATGGCTACACCTTC. It translates to CASSSNYGYTF.

The genes are TRBV10-2 and TRBJ1-6; tentatively, D is TRBD1 (5 bases). The CDR3 is 13 residues long. Germline loops: CDR1 WSHSY, CDR2 SAAADI. V dropped 7 bases and J dropped 10 bases, with 14 bases sitting between them. CDR3: CASTAEGLSPLHF. In nucleotides, the CDR3 is TGCGCCAGCACGGCCGAGGGACTCTCACCCCTCCACTTT.

This chain links TRBV9 with TRBJ1-5; D might be TRBD1 (6 bases). CDR1 and CDR2 from the germline V gene are SGDLS and YYNGEE. Trimming shortened V by 4 bases and J by 4 bases, and 12 bases separated the two germline ends. CDR3 length: 14 residues. The CDR3 sequence is CASSRTVSNQPQHF. The CDR3 nucleotides read TGTGCCAGCAGCCGGACAGTTTCTAATCAGCCCCAGCATTTT.

The rearrangement links TRBV6-5 to TRBJ1-3; TRBD1 might be the D (6 bases). Deletions cut 4 bases from V and 0 bases from J, with 10 bases between. This CDR3 region has 15 residues. The germline gives CDR1 MNHEY, CDR2 SVGAGI. CDR3 DNA sequence: TGTGCCAGCAGTTTCGGACAGCACTCTGGAAACACCATATATTTT. Encoded protein: CASSFGQHSGNTIYF.